This is a list of T cell receptor beta chains from one sample in a study of blood T cell repertoires in COVID-19. The protocol was immunoSEQ multiplex PCR, while the TCRdb copy is restricted to in-frame clones and leaves out a portion. The sample has about 160,000 clones, less than 85% seen once. The sequenced sample consisted of peripheral blood. The receptor source for this set is a woman aged 55-69 years with COVID-19, enrolled during active disease. The CDR3 runs from the conserved cysteine through the conserved F or W. A D gene is named only where the DNA matches it firmly. Clone size is stated in some rows and not others, as once, few, many or a class when expanded.

D gene: TRBD2
J gene: TRBJ2-2
clone size: NA
V gene: TRBV6-6
CDR3 DNA: TGTGCCAGCATCCCGAGCGGGAGGGCGAACACCGGGGAGCTGTTTTTT
CDR3 protein: CASIPSGRANTGELFF

D gene: TRBD2
J gene: TRBJ2-5
clone size: NA
V gene: TRBV7-9
CDR3 DNA: TGTGCCAGCAGCTCCGGACTAGCGGGAGGTAGTAAAGAGACCCAGTACTTC
CDR3 protein: CASSSGLAGGSKETQYF

D gene: NA
J gene: TRBJ2-2
clone size: NA
V gene: TRBV28
CDR3 DNA: TGTGCCAGCAGTTTAAATAGAGGGAAAGGAGATGCCGGGGAGCTGTTTTTT
CDR3 protein: CASSLNRGKGDAGELFF

D gene: NA
J gene: TRBJ2-7
clone size: few
V gene: TRBV2
CDR3 DNA: TGTGCCAGCAGGGAGGGGTGGGAGCAGTACTTC
CDR3 protein: CASREGWEQYF

D gene: TRBD2
J gene: TRBJ2-3
clone size: NA
V gene: TRBV27
CDR3 DNA: TGTGCCAGCAGTTTACTAGCGGGGGGGAAGACAGATACGCAGTATTTT
CDR3 protein: CASSLLAGGKTDTQYF

D gene: NA
J gene: TRBJ2-1
clone size: NA
V gene: TRBV2
CDR3 DNA: TGTGCCAGCAGTCCAGAATACAATGAGCAGTTCTTC
CDR3 protein: CASSPEYNEQFF

D gene: NA
J gene: TRBJ2-1
clone size: few
V gene: TRBV7-9
CDR3 DNA: TGTGCCAGCAGCATGACTAATGAGCAGTTCTTC
CDR3 protein: CASSMTNEQFF

D gene: NA
J gene: TRBJ2-2
clone size: few
V gene: TRBV19
CDR3 DNA: TGTGCCACTCACACGGACCCGGGGGTCACCGGGGAGCTGTTTTTT
CDR3 protein: CATHTDPGVTGELFF

D gene: NA
J gene: TRBJ1-1
clone size: NA
V gene: TRBV5-6
CDR3 DNA: TGTGCCAGCAGCTTGTACGGGAGGGAGGCTTTCTTT
CDR3 protein: CASSLYGREAFF

D gene: NA
J gene: TRBJ2-7
clone size: NA
V gene: TRBV14
CDR3 DNA: TGTGCCAGCAGCCAAGCTCACGGGATCTCCTACGAGCAGTACTTC
CDR3 protein: CASSQAHGISYEQYF

D gene: TRBD2
J gene: TRBJ2-5
clone size: NA
V gene: TRBV7-9
CDR3 DNA: TGTGCCAGCAGCTTCCTCTTAGCGGGGACCGGTCAGACCCAGTACTTC
CDR3 protein: CASSFLLAGTGQTQYF

D gene: NA
J gene: TRBJ2-7
clone size: NA
V gene: TRBV15
CDR3 DNA: TGTGCCACCAGCCCCAAATCCAGCGGCAGCTCCTACGAGCAGTACTTC
CDR3 protein: CATSPKSSGSSYEQYF

D gene: NA
J gene: TRBJ2-3
clone size: NA
V gene: TRBV3-1/TRBV3-2
CDR3 DNA: TGTGCCAGCAGCACTCTCGAGGGGGACACAGATACGCAGTATTTT
CDR3 protein: CASSTLEGDTDTQYF